The T cell receptor beta chain under discussion was sequenced for a study of graft-versus-host responses after intestinal transplantation. Study context: Each recipient received a multivisceral, liver-intestinal, or isolated intestinal graft. Anti-thymocyte globulin induction preceded two to four years of tacrolimus and steroid maintenance in all recipients.

The ends lost 4 bases at V and 0 bases at J; junction bases unmatched: 9. The CDR3 is 17 amino acids. CDR1 is SEHNR and CDR2 is FQNEAQ in the germline V gene (reference sequence). Study results and limitations: Early after transplant, HvG declines were associated with peak levels of circulating GvH clones.

Concerning this clone: Its antigen remains unknown.

Clones were sequenced by immunoSEQ multiplex PCR, and TCRdb holds only the in-frame ones, with some missing. Found here are tens of thousands of clones, about 89% of them singletons; the top ten hold around 2.3%. J is TRBJ2-5 and V is TRBV7-9, with 9 positions matching TRBD1. This TCR was sampled from a human donor who received an intestinal transplant. The sample here was unstimulated CD8+ T cells sorted from spleen or lymph node cells, taken before intestinal transplant. The chain's CDR3 is CASSSYRDREYQETQYF. The CDR3 DNA is TGTGCCAGCAGCTCTTACCGGGACAGGGAGTACCAAGAGACCCAGTACTTC.